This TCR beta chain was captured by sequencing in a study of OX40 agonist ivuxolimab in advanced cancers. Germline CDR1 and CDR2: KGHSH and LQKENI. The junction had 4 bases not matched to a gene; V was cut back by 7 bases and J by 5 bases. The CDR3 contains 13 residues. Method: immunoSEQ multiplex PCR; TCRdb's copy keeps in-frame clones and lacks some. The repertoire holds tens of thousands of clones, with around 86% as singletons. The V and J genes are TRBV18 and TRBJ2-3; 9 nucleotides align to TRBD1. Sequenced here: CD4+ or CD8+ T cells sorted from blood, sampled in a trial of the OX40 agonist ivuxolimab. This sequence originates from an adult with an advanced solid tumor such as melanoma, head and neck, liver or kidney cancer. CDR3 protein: CASLTGGGDTQYF. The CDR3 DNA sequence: TGTGCCAGCTTGACAGGGGGAGGAGATACGCAGTATTTT.